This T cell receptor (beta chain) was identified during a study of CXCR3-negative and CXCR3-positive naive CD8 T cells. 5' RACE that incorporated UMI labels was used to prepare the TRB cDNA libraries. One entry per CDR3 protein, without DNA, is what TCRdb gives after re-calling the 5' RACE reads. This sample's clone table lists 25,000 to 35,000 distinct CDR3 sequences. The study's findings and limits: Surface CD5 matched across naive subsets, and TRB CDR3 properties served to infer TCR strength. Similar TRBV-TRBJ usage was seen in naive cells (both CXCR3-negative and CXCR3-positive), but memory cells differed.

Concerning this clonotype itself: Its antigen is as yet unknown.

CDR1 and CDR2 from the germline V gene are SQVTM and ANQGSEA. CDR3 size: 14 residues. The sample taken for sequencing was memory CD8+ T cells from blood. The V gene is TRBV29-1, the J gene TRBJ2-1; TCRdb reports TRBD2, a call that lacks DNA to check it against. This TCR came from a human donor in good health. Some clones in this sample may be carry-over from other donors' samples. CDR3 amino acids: CSVVDWSSYNEQFF.